Following are 11 T cell receptor beta chains from one sample sequenced in a study of PD-L1 blockade in urothelial cancer. Using immunoSEQ multiplex PCR, the repertoire was profiled, and TCRdb retains in-frame clones only, with some absent. The table includes approximately 90,000 clones, nearly 90% detected once. As for time point: pretreatment peripheral blood. The sequencing used PBMCs, collected around atezolizumab (anti-PD-L1) treatment. Source of these receptors: a man aged 55 to 69 with urothelial cancer.

This chain connects TRBV11-2 to TRBJ1-1; 9 positions agree with TRBD1. This CDR3 is built from 13 residues. Per the germline V gene, CDR1 is SGHAT and CDR2 is FQNNGV. V shed 5 bases and J 9 bases; nucleotides not matched to a gene: 7. The DNA for the CDR3 is TGTGCCAGCAGCCGGGACAGGGAGTCTAAAGCTTTCTTT. This codes for CASSRDRESKAFF.

This rearrangement joins TRBV11-2 to TRBJ1-2; D gene uncertain. This CDR3 is built from 15 residues. V lost 5 bases to trimming and J lost 8 bases, with 21 bases between them. Germline lookup yields CDR1 SGHAT and CDR2 FQNNGV. The CDR3 nucleotides are TGTGCCAGCAGCCCATTCCAGGTCTCACCGGGGGGCTACACCTTC. It yields the protein CASSPFQVSPGGYTF.

This chain links TRBV10-3 with TRBJ1-1; D call uncertain. CDR3 length: 13 residues. In germline, CDR1 is ENHRY, CDR2 SYGVKD. Trimming removed 3 bases from V and 4 bases from J, with 9 bases in between. CDR3 amino acids: CAISEVSGTEAFF. As DNA, the CDR3 is TGTGCCATCAGTGAAGTCTCGGGCACTGAAGCTTTCTTT.

The gene calls are TRBV5-4 and TRBJ2-7; 11 nucleotides line up with TRBD2. This CDR3 is 15 amino acids long. Germline CDR1 SGHNT, CDR2 YYREEE (reference sequence). Trimming cost V 4 bases and J 3 bases; bases outside gene matches: 6. CDR3 DNA: TGTGCCAGCAGCACGACTAGCGGGGTTCGCTACGAGCAGTACTTC. Translated: CASSTTSGVRYEQYF.

This clone was seen only a few times. The chain joins TRBV28 to TRBJ1-4, with a possible D match to TRBD1 (6 bases). This CDR3 has 15 amino acids. V dropped 6 bases and J dropped 2 bases, with 13 bases sitting between them. The germline CDR1 and CDR2 sequences are MDHEN and SYDVKM. The CDR3 reads CASRKQGGTNEKLFF. The CDR3 DNA is TGTGCCAGCAGGAAACAGGGCGGGACTAATGAAAAACTGTTTTTT.

The chain uses TRBV6-1 and TRBJ1-1; no clear D. Trimming removed 0 bases at V and 4 bases at J, with 9 bases between. The CDR3 totals 14 residues. Germline lookup yields CDR1 MNHNS and CDR2 SASEGT. The CDR3 protein is CASSEAEGLTEAFF. In DNA, the CDR3 is TGTGCCAGCAGTGAAGCGGAGGGTCTCACTGAAGCTTTCTTT.

The chain couples TRBV4-3 to TRBJ1-2; D is unresolved. The V end lost 2 bases, the J end lost 4 bases, and 11 bases lay between the germline ends. In germline, CDR1 is LGHNA, CDR2 YSLEER. The CDR3 has 14 amino acids. In nucleotides, the CDR3 is TGCGCCAGCAGCCAAAACTCACCTAGCTATGGCTACACCTTC. Its translation is CASSQNSPSYGYTF.

The V call is TRBV9, the J call TRBJ1-2; D is unclear. With 0 bases removed from V and 8 bases from J, the gap between germline ends came to 14 bases. Germline lookup yields CDR1 SGDLS and CDR2 YYNGEE. The CDR3 is 14 residues long. The DNA for the CDR3 is TGTGCCAGCAGCGTAGAGTTCGGGGATGGCGGCTACACCTTC. Protein product: CASSVEFGDGGYTF.

This sequence joins TRBV5-8 and TRBJ1-5; 9 bases line up with TRBD1. With 4 bases clipped from V and 6 bases from J, the junction kept 8 bases outside the gene matches. Germline CDR1 reads SGHTS; CDR2 reads YDEGEE. The CDR3 runs 15 residues. The CDR3 bases are TGTGCCAGCAGCCACAGGGGGCGTCTTGGTCAGCCCCAGCATTTT. It yields the protein CASSHRGRLGQPQHF.

The gene calls are TRBV10-2 and TRBJ1-4, with TRBD1 matching over 8 bases. The germline gives CDR1 WSHSY, CDR2 SAAADI. V lost 6 bases to trimming and J lost 8 bases; unmatched junction nucleotides: 11. The CDR3 is 15 amino acids. The CDR3 spells CASRIETGVYEKLFF. CDR3 in DNA: TGCGCCAGCAGAATCGAGACAGGGGTGTACGAAAAACTGTTTTTT.

The gene calls are TRBV30 and TRBJ2-3; TRBD1 is a possible D gene (6 bases). Trimming cost V 3 bases and J 0 bases, with 13 bases left between them. The V gene's germline CDR1 is GTSNPN and CDR2 SVGIG (reference sequence). This CDR3 has 15 residues. The CDR3 here is CAWRADRMSTDTQYF. The CDR3 DNA reads as TGTGCCTGGAGGGCCGACAGGATGAGCACAGATACGCAGTATTTT.